The present T cell receptor (beta chain) was sequenced within a study of blood T cell repertoires in COVID-19. Profiled with immunoSEQ multiplex PCR; TCRdb holds only in-frame clones, not every one. The repertoire holds some 58,000 clones, with over 75% as singletons. Germline assignment: CDR1 MNHEY and CDR2 SVGAGI. Trimming removed 7 bases at V and 3 bases at J, with 15 bases between. The CDR3 spans 15 residues. Input material: peripheral blood. The gene calls are TRBV6-5 and TRBJ1-4; maybe TRBD1 (5 bases). This TCR derives from a man in his sixties with COVID-19, enrolled during active disease. CDR3 coding DNA: TGTGCCAGCACCCCTCTAGGGGTCTCTAATGAAAAACTGTTTTTT. It is translated as CASTPLGVSNEKLFF.